Below, 20 T cell receptor beta chains from the same sample are listed, as sequenced in a study of cytomegalovirus exposure and HLA in healthy donors. Use of 60 Vbeta and 13 Jbeta primers characterized the PCR. Using immunoSEQ multiplex PCR, the repertoire was profiled, and TCRdb retains in-frame clones only, with some absent. This table has around 140,000 clones, 60% to 75% appearing once. The source material was PBMCs. The receptor set was obtained from a man aged 30 to 39 in good health and CMV-seronegative.

The gene calls are TRBV5-1 and TRBJ2-2; TRBD2 matches 10 bases. Germline values: CDR1 SGHRS, CDR2 YFSETQ. V dropped 4 bases and J dropped 1; count of bases not matched to a gene: 4. The CDR3 consists of 16 residues. The CDR3 nucleotides are TGCGCCAGCAGCATCCGGACTAGCGGGAACACCGGGGAGCTGTTTTTT. Translated: CASSIRTSGNTGELFF.

The chain couples TRBV30 to TRBJ2-7; D is unresolved. In germline, CDR1 is GTSNPN, CDR2 SVGIG (reference sequence). V gave up 2 bases and J gave up 2 bases, with 4 bases separating them. The CDR3 has 11 amino acids. CDR3 DNA sequence: TGTGCCTGGAGTCCAACCTACGAGCAGTACTTC. This gives the protein CAWSPTYEQYF.

This clone was seen a single time. The V and J genes are TRBV27 and TRBJ1-1; D gene uncertain. There are 12 residues in the CDR3. The V end lost 2 bases, the J end lost 10 bases, and 11 bases lay between the germline ends. Germline assignment: CDR1 MNHEY and CDR2 SMNVEV (reference sequence). The CDR3 spells CASSLSGEGAFF. The CDR3 DNA sequence: TGTGCCAGCAGTTTAAGCGGAGAAGGAGCTTTCTTT.

This chain uses TRBV5-6 with TRBJ1-5; D unclear. The germline CDR1 and CDR2 sequences are SGHDT and YYEEEE. V was trimmed by 2 bases and J by 4 bases, leaving 13 bases between them. The CDR3 has 15 amino acids. CDR3 amino acids: CASSFRNRDNQPQHF. DNA for the CDR3: TGTGCCAGCAGCTTTAGGAACCGGGATAATCAGCCCCAGCATTTT. Drawing the rest from reference TRBV5-6 and TRBJ1-5, the complete variable domain is DAGVTQSPTHLIKTRGQQVTLRCSPKSGHDTVSWYQQALGQGPQFIFQYYEEEERQRGNFPDRFSGHQFPNYSSELNVNALLLGDSALYLCASSFRNRDNQPQHFGDGTRLSIL.

The CDR3 reads CAISRERANEKLFF. CDR3 coding DNA: TGTGCCATCAGCAGGGAAAGGGCTAATGAAAAACTGTTTTTT. V is TRBV10-3 and J is TRBJ1-4, with D perhaps TRBD1 (5 bases). Per the germline V gene, CDR1 is ENHRY and CDR2 is SYGVKD. CDR3 length: 14 residues. Trimming removed 6 bases from V and 3 bases from J, with 11 bases in between.

The count of this clone is one. The J gene is TRBJ2-4, the V gene TRBV7-9, with unresolved D. Germline V lookup: CDR1 SEHNR, CDR2 FQNEAQ (reference sequence). This CDR3 contains 14 residues. Deletions cut 3 bases from V and 1 base from J, with 7 bases between. The DNA of the CDR3 is TGTGCCAGCAGCTTGGTGGGCGCCAAAAACATTCAGTACTTC. Translating it yields CASSLVGAKNIQYF.

The rearrangement links TRBV19 to TRBJ1-5; D is unresolved. Germline assignment: CDR1 LNHDA and CDR2 SQIVND (reference sequence). The germline V and J ends were trimmed by 7 bases and 0 bases, with 16 bases remaining between them. The CDR3 runs to 16 residues. DNA of the CDR3: TGTGCCAGTACTAGCTTAAGTGGGTTTAGCAATCAGCCCCAGCATTTT. This encodes CASTSLSGFSNQPQHF.

The chain couples TRBV7-8 to TRBJ2-3; 14 bases are a match to TRBD2. CDR1 and CDR2 from the germline V gene are SGHVS and FQNEAQ. With 1 base clipped from V and 2 bases from J, the junction kept 2 bases outside the gene matches. The CDR3 sequence is 17 residues long. This CDR3 reads CASSLGTSGGNTDTQYF. CDR3 DNA: TGTGCCAGCAGCTTAGGGACTAGCGGGGGGAACACAGATACGCAGTATTTT.

The J gene is TRBJ1-6, the V gene TRBV28; possible D gene TRBD1, 5 bases. Germline V lookup: CDR1 MDHEN, CDR2 SYDVKM. There are 14 residues in the CDR3. The V gene lost 3 bases and the J gene lost 7 bases, with 10 bases spanning the gap. CDR3 sequence reads: CASSLGLINSPLHF. In nucleotides, the CDR3 is TGTGCCAGCAGTTTGGGGCTGATAAATTCACCCCTCCACTTT.

This chain connects TRBV7-8 to TRBJ2-1, with 8 bases matching TRBD2. This CDR3 is 14 amino acids long. The V gene's germline CDR1 is SGHVS and CDR2 FQNEAQ. The trim removed 8 bases at V and 3 bases at J, leaving 6 bases unmatched. The CDR3 loop is CASGALADYNEQFF. In DNA, the CDR3 is TGTGCCAGCGGGGCACTAGCGGACTACAATGAGCAGTTCTTC. The full variable domain, its missing parts supplied by reference TRBV7-8 and TRBJ2-1, is GAGVSQSPRYKVAKRGQDVALRCDPISGHVSLFWYQQALGQGPEFLTYFQNEAQLDKSGLPSDRFFAERPEGSVSTLKIQRTQQEDSAVYLCASGALADYNEQFFGPGTRLTVL.

Notes on this clone: At one of its ends the junction is not consistent with the germline gene, which may arise from a read error. The chain combines TRBV29-1 with TRBJ2-7; no clear D gene. CDR1 is SQVTM and CDR2 is ANQGSEA in the germline V gene. This CDR3 is 16 amino acids long. For the CDR3, the DNA is TGCAGCGTTCAAGAGCCTAGTGCCGGTGTGCCCTACGAGCAGTACTTC. Translation: CSVQEPSAGVPYEQYF.

The J gene is TRBJ2-7, the V gene TRBV19; 8 bases fit TRBD1. This CDR3 comprises 14 residues. V dropped 5 bases and J dropped 2; count of bases not matched to a gene: 5. The germline gives CDR1 LNHDA, CDR2 SQIVND (reference sequence). CDR3 in amino acids: CASSLGTGAYEQYF. The CDR3 nucleotides read TGTGCCAGTAGTCTCGGGACAGGTGCCTACGAGCAGTACTTC. The full variable domain, completed using reference TRBV19 and TRBJ2-7, is DGGITQSPKYLFRKEGQNVTLSCEQNLNHDAMYWYRQDPGQGLRLIYYSQIVNDFQKGDIAEGYSVSREKKESFPLTVTSAQKNPTAFYLCASSLGTGAYEQYFGPGTRLTVT.

This rearrangement joins TRBV6-5 to TRBJ2-1, with D tentatively TRBD2 (5 bases). This CDR3 has 13 amino acids. The germline V and J ends were trimmed by 8 bases and 10 bases, with 18 bases remaining between them. Per germline, CDR1 MNHEY and CDR2 SVGAGI. The DNA for the CDR3 is TGTGCCAGCTCCGTGCGAGGGCTGGAGGAGCAGTTCTTC. This codes for CASSVRGLEEQFF.

This chain links TRBV7-8 with TRBJ1-1; 8 nucleotides align to TRBD1. The CDR3 loop spans 12 amino acids. Germline V gene lookup returns CDR1 SGHVS and CDR2 FQNEAQ. V lost 7 bases and J lost 11; bases outside the gene matches: 9. The CDR3 DNA sequence: TGTGCCAGCACGACACAGGGGGTTGAGGCTTTCTTT. Translating it yields CASTTQGVEAFF.

The CDR3, as DNA: TGTGCCAGCAGCCCCGTCGGTGCGGAGGCGGCCTACGAGCAGTACTTC. Its protein is CASSPVGAEAAYEQYF. The V gene is TRBV11-2, the J gene TRBJ2-7; a possible D gene is TRBD2 (5 bases). The V gene lost 5 bases and the J gene lost 2 bases, with 19 bases spanning the gap. The CDR3 length is 16 residues. The germline V gene has CDR1 SGHAT and CDR2 FQNNGV.

The gene calls are TRBV9 and TRBJ2-1; D is unresolved. From germline, CDR1 is SGDLS and CDR2 YYNGEE. Deletions cut 0 bases from V and 7 bases from J, with 8 bases between. This CDR3 region has 13 residues. The CDR3 region has the DNA TGTGCCAGCAGCGTAGCTATGATAAATGAGCAGTTCTTC. This translates into CASSVAMINEQFF.

Of note for this clone: As the CDR3 is not closed by the conserved phenylalanine or tryptophan, this likely results from a read error. It is unclear where the CDR3 begins or ends on the DNA, so no DNA is shown, and the CDR3 is as TCRdb lists it. The chain recombines TRBV5-5 with TRBJ1-1; TRBD1, the D gene given by the table, was not confirmed from the DNA. The CDR3 length is 13 residues, termini included. In germline, CDR1 is SGHKS, CDR2 YYEKEE (reference sequence). CDR3 sequence reads: CASSSLVSGQVVT.

The V and J genes are TRBV7-9 and TRBJ1-4; D gene ambiguous. CDR3 size: 14 residues. The germline V gene encodes CDR1 SEHNR and CDR2 FQNEAQ (reference sequence). CDR3 in DNA: TGTGCGTCCCGGTTGAGGGTTGGGGATGAAAAACTGTTTTTT. Amino acid sequence: CASRLRVGDEKLFF.

V usage is TRBV11-2 and J usage is TRBJ2-3; 8 nucleotides line up with TRBD2. The CDR3 is made up of 15 amino acids. V dropped 1 base and J dropped 6; count of bases not matched to a gene: 6. Germline assignment: CDR1 SGHAT and CDR2 FQNNGV. The CDR3 sequence: CASSLGATSADTQYF. Written as DNA, the CDR3 is TGTGCCAGCAGCTTAGGGGCGACTAGCGCGGATACGCAGTATTTT.

A few counts support this clone. The chain couples TRBV6-1 to TRBJ1-5; D not resolved. The V end lost 0 bases, the J end lost 0 bases, and 12 bases lay between the germline ends. In germline, CDR1 is MNHNS, CDR2 SASEGT. There are 17 residues in the CDR3. CDR3 nucleotide sequence: TGTGCCAGCAGTGAAGCTGGGCAGGTGTATAGCAATCAGCCCCAGCATTTT. Amino acids: CASSEAGQVYSNQPQHF.